Listed below are T cell receptor beta chains from one sample, sequenced in a study of prognosis after radiotherapy for stage I lung cancer. Each CDR3 protein is one row after TCRdb ran MiXCR on the multiplex PCR reads. The sample includes about 17,000 distinct CDR3 sequences, over 15% of them seen just once. Sequenced material: PBMCs, taken before or after stereotactic body radiation therapy (not recorded which). The source is a donor of 50 years or more with non-small cell lung cancer. Each CDR3 is given with its conserved first and last residue. A D gene is named only where the DNA matches it firmly. A clone size is listed for some rows: how often the clone was seen (once, few, many), or a class if it is expanded.

V	D	J	size	DNA	CDR3
TRBV20-1	NA	TRBJ2-3	medium-sized	TGCAGTGCTAGAGATATAGTTTTAAGTGACGATACGCAGTATTTT	CSARDIVLSDDTQYF
TRBV2	NA	TRBJ2-7	many	TGTGCCAGCAGGGGTGACAAGTACGAGCAGTACTTC	CASRGDKYEQYF
TRBV9	NA	TRBJ2-7	many	TGTGCCAGCAGTTTAGAGAGGTCTAGCCAACCCTACGAGCAGTACTTC	CASSLERSSQPYEQYF
TRBV19	TRBD1	TRBJ1-5	many	TGTGCCAGTAGTATTTGGGGACAGGGCAATCAGCCCCAGCATTTT	CASSIWGQGNQPQHF
TRBV13	TRBD2	TRBJ2-7	many	TGTGCCAGCAGCCCAGGACCGCGGGGGTGGGAGCAGTACTTC	CASSPGPRGWEQYF
TRBV20-1	NA	TRBJ1-2	many	TGCAGTGCTAGCCCGCAGGGATGGGGCTATGGCTACACCTTC	CSASPQGWGYGYTF
TRBV19	TRBD2	TRBJ2-3	many	TGTGCCAGTAGTGGGGCGACTAGCGGGGGAATTGATACGCAGTATTTT	CASSGATSGGIDTQYF
TRBV20-1	NA	TRBJ2-1	many	TGCAGTGCTACTCGATCCTTGGACCCAAAGTACAATGAGCAGCTCTTC	CSATRSLDPKYNEQLF
TRBV5-6	NA	TRBJ2-1	many	TGTGCCAGCAGCTTGTATGGTAGGGACAATGAGCAGTTCTTC	CASSLYGRDNEQFF
TRBV11-3	TRBD1	TRBJ2-1	many	TGTGCCAGCAGCCTCAGACAGGGGGTGCCGTATGAGCAGTTCTTC	CASSLRQGVPYEQFF
TRBV10-3	NA	TRBJ2-7	many	TGTGCCATCAGTGAGTCGGGGGGAGGCCAATACGAGCAGTACTTC	CAISESGGGQYEQYF
TRBV18	TRBD1	TRBJ1-6	many	TGTGCCAGCTCACCCGGGACAGGAGCTAATTCACCCCTCCACTTT	CASSPGTGANSPLHF
TRBV6-1	TRBD1	TRBJ2-3	medium-sized	TGTGCCAGCAGTAAAACCCGACAGGGGAAGGTTCCCACAGATACGCAGTATTTT	CASSKTRQGKVPTDTQYF
TRBV9	TRBD2	TRBJ2-4	many	TGTGCCAGCAGCTCTGGGACTAGCGGAGCCAAAAACATTCAGTACTTC	CASSSGTSGAKNIQYF
TRBV19	TRBD2	TRBJ2-7	NA	TGTGCCAGTAGTATAAGGGTTAGGGAGGGCGAGCAGTACTTC	CASSIRVREGEQYF
TRBV27	NA	TRBJ2-7	NA	TGTGCCAGCAGTCAGGGACCTTCCTACGAGCAGTACTTC	CASSQGPSYEQYF
TRBV7-3	TRBD2	TRBJ2-1	many	TGTGCCAGCAGCCCGGGCGGCGGGGGACGGGGTCAATTCTTC	CASSPGGGGRGQFF
TRBV19	NA	TRBJ1-2	many	TGTGCCAGTAGTATACGCTATGGCTACACCTTC	CASSIRYGYTF
TRBV19	NA	TRBJ1-5	many	TGTGCCAGTAGTATAGATCGCGGGAGGGGTCGTCAGCCCCAGCATTTT	CASSIDRGRGRQPQHF
TRBV18	NA	TRBJ2-7	many	TGTGCCAGCTCACCGGCCAGCCTATACGAGCAGTACTTC	CASSPASLYEQYF
TRBV20-1	NA	TRBJ1-6	many	TGCAGTGCTCCCGGAGCACTTAATTCACCCCTCCACTTT	CSAPGALNSPLHF
TRBV3-1	TRBD2	TRBJ2-4	NA	TGTGCCAGCAGCCACGGGGGGGGAGCCAAAAGCATTCAGTACTTC	CASSHGGGAKSIQYF
TRBV18	NA	TRBJ2-7	many	TGTGCCAGCTCACCAGGGGGGCCCCTCTCCTACGAGCAGTACTTC	CASSPGGPLSYEQYF
TRBV19	NA	TRBJ2-2	many	TGTGCCAGTAGCTGGTCCACCGGGGAGCTGTTTTTT	CASSWSTGELFF
TRBV11-2	TRBD2	TRBJ2-1	medium-sized	TGTGCCAGCAGCTTAGCCGGTGGGTCTAGCGGGAGGAAACAGTTCTTC	CASSLAGGSSGRKQFF
TRBV28	TRBD1	TRBJ2-4	many	TGTGCCAGCAGGGGGACAGGTAACAAATTATCGAACATTCAGTACTTC	CASRGTGNKLSNIQYF
TRBV11-2	NA	TRBJ2-1	NA	TGTGCCAGCAGCTCGCAGAATTATCAGTTCTTC	CASSSQNYQFF
TRBV20-1	TRBD2	TRBJ2-7	many	TGCAGCCTCCAGAGTAGTGGGAGGGTCGGCGAGCAGTACTTC	CSLQSSGRVGEQYF
TRBV6-2/TRBV6-3	NA	TRBJ2-1	medium-sized	TGTGCCAGCAGTTATGGTTATTCAGCTAGCAATGAGCAGTTCTTC	CASSYGYSASNEQFF
TRBV6-2/TRBV6-3	NA	TRBJ1-4	many	TGTGCCAGCAGTTGGACAGTGGAAAAACTGTTTTTT	CASSWTVEKLFF
TRBV24-1	NA	TRBJ2-1	many	TGTGCCACCAGCCCTGGAGGGTTAGGTGGGCAGTTCTTC	CATSPGGLGGQFF
TRBV11-2	TRBD1	TRBJ2-2	many	TGTGCCAGCAGCCGACAGGGGTCGGCGAACACCGGGGAGCTGTTTTTT	CASSRQGSANTGELFF
TRBV11-1	NA	TRBJ2-4	many	TGTGCCAGCAGCCCAGGGTTGGGCATTCAGTACTTC	CASSPGLGIQYF
TRBV7-9	TRBD2	TRBJ2-1	many	TGTGCCAGCAGCCCCGGACTAGCGGGTTTCTCCTACAATGAGCAGTTCTTC	CASSPGLAGFSYNEQFF
TRBV28	TRBD2	TRBJ2-1	many	TGTGCCAGCAGTTTATTAGGTAGCAGTGGGACTAGCGGCAATGAGCAGTTCTTC	CASSLLGSSGTSGNEQFF
TRBV9	TRBD1	TRBJ2-3	many	TGTGCCAGCAGCGCCCGACAGGGGGGGGGAGATACGCAGTATTTT	CASSARQGGGDTQYF
TRBV25-1	NA	TRBJ1-2	NA	TGTGCCAGCAGTGAGGGAGTAGGATCTAACTATGGCTACACCTTC	CASSEGVGSNYGYTF
TRBV28	TRBD2	TRBJ2-1	many	TGTGCCAGCAGTAAAAGCGGGAGGGGAAACAATGAGCAGTTCTTC	CASSKSGRGNNEQFF
TRBV12-3/TRBV12-4	NA	TRBJ2-7	many	TGTGCCAGCAGTTTAGCGCTGGGTAGAGTATACGAGCAGTACTTC	CASSLALGRVYEQYF
TRBV20-1	TRBD1	TRBJ1-6	many	TGCAGTGCTATGACAGGGGGCACTCAGGGGCCCCTCCACTTT	CSAMTGGTQGPLHF
TRBV10-3	NA	TRBJ1-5	many	TGTGCCATCAGTGGGGGGAGGGGGGATCAGCCCCAGCATTTT	CAISGGRGDQPQHF
TRBV29-1	NA	TRBJ1-4	many	TGCAGCGTGTTGGCAACTAATGAAAAACTGTTTTTT	CSVLATNEKLFF
TRBV30	TRBD2	TRBJ2-2	many	TGTGCCTGGAGACTAGCGGGGTTCACCGGGGAGCTGTTTTTT	CAWRLAGFTGELFF
TRBV19	NA	TRBJ2-1	many	TGTGCCAGTAGTATTATCCGGGCTTCCCCTAACAATGAGCAGTTCTTC	CASSIIRASPNNEQFF
TRBV12-3/TRBV12-4	NA	TRBJ1-4	many	TGTGCCAGCAGTTTAAGTTTGGTTGAAAAACTGTTTTTT	CASSLSLVEKLFF
TRBV6-1	NA	TRBJ1-6	medium-sized	TGTGCCAGCAGTGAAGGGCGACCCGATTTGGGTTCACCCCTCCACTTT	CASSEGRPDLGSPLHF
TRBV7-9	TRBD1	TRBJ1-4	few	TGTGCCAGCAGCTCCTTTACAGGGGATCTTGGGAAACTGTTTTTT	CASSSFTGDLGKLFF
TRBV9	TRBD1	TRBJ1-3	many	TGTGCCAGCAGCGTAGCCCCCGGGACAGGGGGCATAAACACCATATATTTT	CASSVAPGTGGINTIYF